These 5 T cell receptor beta chains originate from one sample sequenced in a study of blood T cell repertoires in COVID-19. The protocol was immunoSEQ multiplex PCR, while the TCRdb copy is restricted to in-frame clones and leaves out a portion. The sample gives some 150,000 clones, about 83% of which show up once; more than 1.5% is in the top ten. Material for sequencing was peripheral blood. The receptors derive from a human donor in a cohort sampled during active COVID-19.

V is TRBV10-3 and J is TRBJ2-3; D is perhaps TRBD2 (5 bases). Germline-derived CDR1 and CDR2 are ENHRY and SYGVKD. CDR3 length: 11 amino acids. Trimming cost V 10 bases and J 4 bases, with 9 bases left between them. This CDR3 is CASALADTQYF. DNA for the CDR3: TGTGCCAGCGCACTAGCAGATACGCAGTATTTT.

CDR3 DNA: TGTGCCAGCAGGGGGGACAGAGGTCGTGTTGAAAAACTGTTTTTT. Translating gives CASRGDRGRVEKLFF. V usage is TRBV2 and J usage is TRBJ1-4; 7 nucleotides agree with TRBD1. Germline CDR1 and CDR2: SNHLY and FYNNEI. With V trimmed by 6 bases and J by 7 bases, 11 bases remained unmatched. The CDR3 has 15 amino acids.

This chain connects TRBV19 to TRBJ2-7, with TRBD1 identical over 8 bases. Trimming took 4 bases from V and 2 from J; bases not matched to a gene: 4. Germline V gene data show CDR1 as LNHDA and CDR2 as SQIVND (reference sequence). The CDR3 loop spans 14 amino acids. CDR3 sequence (DNA): TGTGCCAGTAGTAGGGGGACAGGCCCCTACGAGCAGTACTTC. This codes for CASSRGTGPYEQYF.

This clone occurred once. This chain connects TRBV18 to TRBJ2-7, with 8 bases lining up with TRBD2. This CDR3 comprises 13 residues. Per germline, CDR1 KGHSH and CDR2 LQKENI. Trimming cost V 5 bases and J 4 bases; bases outside gene matches: 4. For the CDR3, the DNA is TGTGCCAGCTCAAGAGCGGGAGAGTACGAGCAGTACTTC. Amino acid sequence: CASSRAGEYEQYF.

The chain has TRBV9 and TRBJ2-7; TRBD2 matches 8 bases. The CDR3 length is 15 residues. The junction had 12 bases not matched to a gene; V was cut back by 4 bases and J by 6 bases. Germline CDR1 reads SGDLS; CDR2 reads YYNGEE. CDR3 amino acids: CASSSQSRGGGEQYF. CDR3 sequence (DNA): TGTGCCAGCAGCTCACAATCCCGGGGGGGTGGCGAGCAGTACTTC.